This T cell receptor (beta chain) was obtained from a study of T-cell memory formation after mild COVID-19 (dated by TCRdb to the early 2020s). Describing the broader study: Most TCR sequence clusters were specific to one of the two donors. T-cell clones expanding and contracting after mild COVID-19 in a couple of donors were tracked by longitudinal TCRalpha and TCRbeta repertoire sequencing. The cohort comprised two young, previously healthy adult volunteers, one female and one male. Here is what the overall study found, with its caveats: Contracting CD4+ clones turned up mainly in the CM and EM memory subsets, whereas EMRA was where CD8+ clones were enriched. SARS-CoV-2 specificity of the second-wave clones peaking on day 37 was not confirmed. Clones contracting from day 15 to 85 had balanced CD4/CD8 phenotypes, while a second wave expanding from day 15 to 37 was biased towards CD4+. The study included only a couple of mild cases, and larger cohorts that include severe cases with pre-infection samples were judged to be necessary. Some responding clones were detected in pre-infection memory, which suggested that pre-existing cross-reactive memory T cells had joined the SARS-CoV-2 response.

Instrument used: Illumina NovaSeq 6000. TCRalpha and TCRbeta cDNA libraries were built by 5'RACE with constant-segment primers, adding sample barcodes and unique molecular identifiers. RNA was extracted from every sample with Trizol reagent. The libraries were amplified in two PCR steps, and the second step added a second sample barcode and Illumina TruSeq adapters. Sequencing of libraries was performed on an Illumina NovaSeq with 2 x 150 bp paired-end reads. As for the authors' bioinformatics: The reads were demultiplexed and collapsed into UMI-guided consensus sequences using migec v1.2.7. Using mixcr v2.1.11, UMI consensuses were aligned to TRA and TRB V and J templates and then assembled into clonotypes. A clonotype was counted as expanded or contracted only if both edgeR and NoisET called the change significant, with noise models trained on biological replicates. For edgeR calls, a false discovery rate-adjusted p below 0.01 and a log2 fold-change threshold of 1 were applied. As an exploratory analysis of dynamics, max-normalized trajectories of the 1000 most abundant clonotypes were examined with PCA combined with hierarchical clustering. Each responding clone was given a CD4 or CD8 phenotype based on the CD4+ and CD8+ repertoires, which had been sequenced separately. The public reads were reprocessed in TCRdb via fastp at Q25 and MiXCR, keeping in-frame beta chains. All rows with the same CDR3 protein become a single entry with the most common DNA and genes. The V and J calls here are based on TCRdb, not the publication. The sample data list approximately 430,000 distinct CDR3 sequences, and around a quarter of these were observed just once. The ten biggest clones cover around 12% of the sample.

PBMCs were isolated by Ficoll-Paque density gradient centrifugation. With respect to this clonotype: It lacks a known antigen. Base quality data are lacking; no much larger clone is found one base away.

Material: PBMCs or a T cell subset sorted from them (not recorded which). The receptor was isolated from an adult woman who had mild COVID-19 (a few samples of this study predate the infection). The sample titles of this study are shuffled in the database, so cell type and time point are left out; the donor was told from shared clones.

In nucleotide form, the sequence is TGCAGTGCCACGAACTTACATAGGTCGAATGAGCAGTTCTTC. Translated, this gives CSATNLHRSNEQFF. The chain links TRBV20-1 with TRBJ2-1; no D gene can be assigned with confidence. The CDR3 sequence holds 14 residues, the cysteine and phenylalanine included. Only the CDR3 region is kept as DNA, spanning 42 bases read in frame from base 1. The germline V gene (reference sequence) provides CDR1 DFQATT and CDR2 SNEGSKA. The trim is 6 bases for V and 7 bases for J, with a gap of 19 bases between the germline ends.